This T cell receptor (beta chain) was captured by sequencing in a study of chemoradiotherapy in HPV16-positive cancers. Samples were taken several times over chemoradiotherapy. General study results and limits: Candidate HPV-specific clones and E7-related TCR motifs grew in tumor during treatment.

The method was immunoSEQ multiplex PCR; TCRdb's version includes in-frame clones alone and lacks a portion of them. The sample shows roughly 21,000 clones, 70% to 90% of them seen only once. Trimming left V 4 bases short and J 1 base short, with 8 bases between. Germline V gives CDR1 SGHDN, CDR2 FVKESK. This CDR3 has 14 residues. As concerns this clone: The antigen is unknown.

This clonotype was obtained from a human donor with HPV-associated anogenital cancer. Here the sequenced sample was blood, taken from a patient who underwent chemoradiotherapy. The rearrangement uses TRBV14 and TRBJ1-5; no definite D call. This chain's CDR3 is CASSPGRSNQPQHF. As DNA, the CDR3 is TGTGCCAGCAGCCCGGGCAGGAGCAATCAGCCCCAGCATTTT.